This TCR beta chain was sequenced for a study of T cell repertoires in cytomegalovirus infection. At the level of the study: Indicated by public TCR beta signatures were CMV infection and matching HLA type.

Study-wide results and limits: HLA-C-restricted CMV clonotypes gave the most frequent clonotype in two of eight donors. Cumulative frequency (of public TCR beta family members) identified carriers of CMV plus the relevant HLA.

The CDR3 runs 13 residues. Trimming took off 6 bases at V and 0 bases at J, with 12 bases between the two ends. From germline, CDR1 is DFQATT and CDR2 SNEGSKA (reference sequence). TCRdb reprocessed the reads via MiXCR and lists one record per CDR3 protein. The repertoire holds a few hundred thousand distinct CDR3 sequences, with about 35% as singletons. This clonotype turned up a few times. The antigen is not known. J is TRBJ2-7 and V is TRBV20-1; D unresolved. Sample: cultured PBMCs, taken from culture after CMV antigen stimulation. This receptor was taken from a human donor in good health (CMV status not recorded). Some clones in this sample may be carry-over from other donors' samples. The CDR3 spells CSASPDRSYEQYV. The CDR3 region has the DNA TGCAGTGCGTCCCCAGATCGCTCCTACGAGCAGTACGTC.